Listed here are 2 T cell receptor beta chains from one sample, sequenced in a study of T-cell reconstitution after alpha-beta-depleted transplantation in children. Unique molecular identifiers were incorporated into the prepared TCRbeta library. TCRdb passed the PCR reads through MiXCR, listing each CDR3 protein once. The table includes some 550,000 distinct CDR3 sequences, about 16% detected once. The specimen was PBMCs from the stem cell graft donor, collected from the stem cell graft. The receptor source for this set is a human donor who donated a stem cell graft to a child with acute lymphoblastic leukemia.

This clonotype was observed a few times. CDR3 residues: CSARDTGGWGEQYF. The CDR3 DNA is TGCAGTGCTAGAGATACAGGGGGCTGGGGCGAGCAGTACTTC. The gene calls are TRBV20-1 and TRBJ2-7; TRBD1 agrees at 9 bases. V was pared by 0 bases and J by 6 bases, with 6 bases of the junction left unmatched. Germline V gene data show CDR1 as DFQATT and CDR2 as SNEGSKA (reference sequence). The CDR3 length is 14 residues.

The chain carries TRBV5-1 and TRBJ1-4; 7 nucleotides match TRBD1. The CDR3 length is 14 residues. V gave up 4 bases and J gave up 4 bases; unmatched junction bases: 4. From germline, CDR1 is SGHRS and CDR2 YFSETQ. CDR3 loop: CASSRDRVNEKLFF. CDR3 coding DNA: TGCGCCAGCAGCAGAGACAGGGTTAATGAAAAACTGTTTTTT. The full variable domain, its missing parts supplied by reference TRBV5-1 and TRBJ1-4, is KAGVTQTPRYLIKTRGQQVTLSCSPISGHRSVSWYQQTPGQGLQFLFEYFSETQRNKGNFPGRFSGRQFSNSRSEMNVSTLELGDSALYLCASSRDRVNEKLFFGSGTQLSVL.